Listed here are 27 T cell receptor beta chains from one sample, sequenced in a study of blood T cell repertoires in COVID-19. Measured with immunoSEQ multiplex PCR; TCRdb has only the in-frame clones, and not every one. There are about 150,000 clones in the sample; 80% occur only once, and approximately 12% lies in the top ten. Sequenced material: peripheral blood. Every receptor here comes from a man between 60 and 70 years old with active or convalescent COVID-19.

The CDR3 here is CASSRGTSGSAYEQYF. The DNA for the CDR3 is TGTGCCAGCTCACGAGGGACTAGCGGGTCCGCCTACGAGCAGTACTTC. V usage is TRBV18 and J usage is TRBJ2-7; 12 bases line up with TRBD2. CDR1 and CDR2 from the germline V gene are KGHSH and LQKENI. V shed 4 bases, J shed 2 bases, and the junction held 6 bases outside the gene matches. The CDR3 has 16 amino acids.

This clone was seen just once. V is TRBV6-5 and J is TRBJ1-1, with D possibly being TRBD1 (6 bases). V shed 3 bases and J shed 7 bases, with 15 bases lying between them. Germline CDR1 and CDR2: MNHEY and SVGAGI. The CDR3 covers 14 residues. The CDR3 spells CASSYSQGTHEAFF. In DNA, the CDR3 is TGTGCCAGCAGTTATTCGCAGGGGACCCATGAAGCTTTCTTT.

This rearrangement joins TRBV29-1 to TRBJ2-1; TRBD2 matches at 12 bases. Trimming removed 4 bases from V and 10 bases from J; junction bases left unmatched: 8. CDR1 is SQVTM, CDR2 ANQGSEA, per germline. The CDR3 is 14 residues long. This CDR3 is CSVVASGRVKEQFF. CDR3 sequence (DNA): TGCAGCGTTGTCGCTAGCGGGAGGGTCAAAGAGCAGTTCTTC.

The chain combines TRBV5-4 with TRBJ2-5; weak D call: TRBD1 (6 bases). This CDR3 contains 14 residues. Germline values: CDR1 SGHNT, CDR2 YYREEE (reference sequence). V was clipped by 4 bases and J by 5 bases, with 15 bases between them. CDR3 residues: CASSPKTGLETQYF. The CDR3 region has the DNA TGTGCCAGCAGCCCCAAAACAGGGTTGGAGACCCAGTACTTC.

The CDR3 spells CSVGVGAHGELFF. In nucleotides, the CDR3 is TGCAGCGTTGGGGTGGGGGCGCACGGGGAGCTGTTTTTT. The chain uses TRBV29-1 and TRBJ2-2, with a weak D call TRBD1 (6 bases). Trimming left V 4 bases short and J 7 bases short, with 13 bases between. This CDR3 is built from 13 residues. Germline V gene data show CDR1 as SQVTM and CDR2 as ANQGSEA.

The rearrangement uses TRBV4-1 and TRBJ1-5; no reliable D call. V was cut by 1 base and J by 2 bases, with 6 bases left in between. This CDR3 spans 14 amino acids. Germline assignment: CDR1 MGHRA and CDR2 YSYEKL. The CDR3 bases are TGCGCCAGCAGCCAAGGAGCGGGCAATCAGCCCCAGCATTTT. Translated: CASSQGAGNQPQHF.

The chain recombines TRBV4-3 with TRBJ1-1; no clear D. The CDR3 covers 15 residues. In germline, CDR1 is LGHNA, CDR2 YSLEER. V was trimmed by 2 bases and J by 4 bases, leaving 14 bases between them. The CDR3 is CASSQNQAGGTEAFF. As DNA, the CDR3 is TGCGCCAGCAGCCAAAACCAGGCGGGCGGCACTGAAGCTTTCTTT.

This clone has just a few counts. The chain recombines TRBV30 with TRBJ2-3; 9 nucleotides line up with TRBD1. Germline trimming cut 5 bases from V and 4 bases from J; bases unmatched to any gene: 7. The CDR3 runs to 14 residues. Looked up from germline, CDR1 is GTSNPN and CDR2 is SVGIG (reference sequence). CDR3 amino acids: CAWEGRTGADTQYF. CDR3 nucleotide sequence: TGTGCCTGGGAAGGTCGGACAGGGGCAGATACGCAGTATTTT.

The chain combines TRBV28 with TRBJ1-1; no clear D gene. This CDR3 has 12 residues. V was clipped by 6 bases and J by 10 bases, with 15 bases between them. CDR1 is MDHEN and CDR2 is SYDVKM in the germline V gene. The CDR3 nucleotides read TGTGCCAGCAGCACTATTACCTATGGAGCTTTCTTT. Protein product: CASSTITYGAFF.

The table lists this clone with a few counts. V is TRBV7-9 and J is TRBJ2-3; TRBD1 matches at 10 bases. The CDR3 covers 16 residues. In germline, CDR1 is SEHNR, CDR2 FQNEAQ (reference sequence). V was pared by 5 bases and J by 4 bases, with 9 bases of the junction left unmatched. For the CDR3, the DNA is TGTGCCAGCAGCCCAAGACAGGGGGCCCACTCAGATACGCAGTATTTT. Its protein is CASSPRQGAHSDTQYF.

The rearrangement joins TRBV28 to TRBJ2-7, with D possibly TRBD1 on 9 matching bases. V was trimmed by 4 bases and J by 2 bases, leaving 18 bases between them. The germline gives CDR1 MDHEN, CDR2 SYDVKM. The CDR3 consists of 16 residues. The CDR3 nucleotides read TGTGCCAGCAGTTCCGGGGGGGACAGGGTCCCCTACGAGCAGTACTTC. As protein: CASSSGGDRVPYEQYF. Filled out from reference TRBV28 and TRBJ2-7, the complete variable domain reads DVKVTQSSRYLVKRTGEKVFLECVQDMDHENMFWYRQDPGLGLRLIYFSYDVKMKEKGDIPEGYSVSREKKERFSLILESASTNQTSMYLCASSSGGDRVPYEQYFGPGTRLTVT.

The CDR3, as DNA: TGTGCCAGCTCATCCACTAGCCGATTCACAGATACGCAGTATTTT. Protein sequence: CASSSTSRFTDTQYF. This chain links TRBV18 with TRBJ2-3; tentatively, D is TRBD2 (6 bases). Germline V gene sequence: CDR1 KGHSH, CDR2 LQKENI. The V end was cut by 5 bases, the J end by 2 bases, with 14 bases between. The CDR3 has 15 amino acids.

This sequence joins TRBV14 and TRBJ2-2, with D perhaps TRBD1 (6 bases). This CDR3 comprises 12 residues. With 5 bases removed from V and 9 bases from J, the gap between germline ends came to 10 bases. CDR1 is SGHDN and CDR2 is FVKESK in the germline V gene. This CDR3 is CASSSGEWELFF. The DNA for the CDR3 is TGTGCCAGCAGCTCAGGGGAATGGGAGCTGTTTTTT.

The gene calls are TRBV28 and TRBJ2-7, with D maybe TRBD2 (6 bases). Between the trimmed V and J ends, which lost 6 bases and 5 bases, there was a span of 23 bases. Germline V gene sequence: CDR1 MDHEN, CDR2 SYDVKM. The CDR3 is 16 amino acids. The CDR3 spells CASRPISGVSVDEQYF. The CDR3 DNA follows: TGTGCCAGCAGGCCTATCTCGGGAGTATCAGTGGACGAGCAGTACTTC. Full variable domain (outside the CDR3, taken from reference TRBV28 and TRBJ2-7): DVKVTQSSRYLVKRTGEKVFLECVQDMDHENMFWYRQDPGLGLRLIYFSYDVKMKEKGDIPEGYSVSREKKERFSLILESASTNQTSMYLCASRPISGVSVDEQYFGPGTRLTVT.

V is TRBV4-1 and J is TRBJ2-2; TRBD2 agrees at 7 bases. Germline V gives CDR1 MGHRA, CDR2 YSYEKL. The CDR3 consists of 16 residues. The trim removed 0 bases at V and 4 bases at J, leaving 5 bases unmatched. CDR3 loop: CASSQEVGRATGELFF. Written as DNA, the CDR3 is TGCGCCAGCAGCCAAGAAGTAGGGAGGGCCACCGGGGAGCTGTTTTTT.

CDR3 coding DNA: TGTGCCAGCAGTCGCCGGACAGGCTACGAGCAGTACTTC. The encoded protein is CASSRRTGYEQYF. The chain joins TRBV6-5 to TRBJ2-7; 7 nucleotides align to TRBD1. The CDR3 spans 13 residues. Germline CDR1 and CDR2: MNHEY and SVGAGI. Germline trimming cut 5 bases from V and 3 bases from J; bases unmatched to any gene: 4.

The chain combines TRBV4-3 with TRBJ2-2; D may be TRBD2 (6 bases). Germline V gene sequence: CDR1 LGHNA, CDR2 YSLEER. V gave up 5 bases and J gave up 1 base, with 11 bases separating them. The CDR3 loop spans 15 amino acids. The DNA for the CDR3 is TGCGCCAGCAGCGGAGGGGTCAAGAACACCGGGGAGCTGTTTTTT. It yields the protein CASSGGVKNTGELFF.

V is TRBV18 and J is TRBJ1-5, with TRBD1 matching over 8 bases. The V and J ends lost 3 bases and 5 bases, in that order; junction bases with no gene match: 3. CDR1 and CDR2 (germline): KGHSH, LQKENI. The CDR3 contains 14 residues. This CDR3 is CASSPTGGDQPQHF. The CDR3 DNA is TGTGCCAGCTCACCTACAGGGGGGGATCAGCCCCAGCATTTT.

CDR3 DNA sequence: TGTGCCAGTAGTGACACCTCTACCCAGCCCCAGCATTTT. This encodes CASSDTSTQPQHF. The chain is built from TRBV19 and TRBJ1-5; D remains ambiguous. The V gene lost 5 bases and the J gene lost 7 bases, with 12 bases spanning the gap. Looked up from germline, CDR1 is LNHDA and CDR2 is SQIVND (reference sequence). This CDR3 has 13 amino acids. The full variable domain, with the rest looked up from reference TRBV19 and TRBJ1-5, is DGGITQSPKYLFRKEGQNVTLSCEQNLNHDAMYWYRQDPGQGLRLIYYSQIVNDFQKGDIAEGYSVSREKKESFPLTVTSAQKNPTAFYLCASSDTSTQPQHFGDGTRLSIL.

The chain links TRBV2 to TRBJ1-5; D gene uncertain. V was shortened by 6 bases and J by 6 bases, with 15 bases between the two germline ends. The germline CDR1 and CDR2 sequences are SNHLY and FYNNEI. CDR3 length equals 14 residues. CDR3 nucleotides: TGTGCCAGCAGGGGATCGGGGTTTGGTCAGCCCCAGCATTTT. It yields the protein CASRGSGFGQPQHF.

This clone has more than one count but fewer than ten. The J gene is TRBJ1-1, the V gene TRBV6-5, with D possibly being TRBD1 (6 bases). V dropped 7 bases and J dropped 3 bases, with 18 bases sitting between them. CDR1 and CDR2 (germline): MNHEY, SVGAGI. The CDR3 spans 15 residues. CDR3 DNA sequence: TGTGCCAGCAACCTGGGGGGGCTCGTGGACACTGAAGCTTTCTTT. This codes for CASNLGGLVDTEAFF.

The chain has TRBV19 and TRBJ2-1, with TRBD1 identical over 7 bases. The CDR3 covers 17 residues. The ends lost 2 bases at V and 1 base at J; junction bases unmatched: 8. Germline loops: CDR1 LNHDA, CDR2 SQIVND (reference sequence). The CDR3 DNA reads TGTGCCAGTAGTATAACCTTAGACAGGGTGTCCTACAATGAGCAGTTCTTC. It codes for CASSITLDRVSYNEQFF.

For the CDR3, the DNA is TGTGCCACCAGTTTAGCTTTAGCGGGAGTAGGAGAGCAGTACTTC. This encodes CATSLALAGVGEQYF. The chain combines TRBV15 with TRBJ2-7; 9 nucleotides match TRBD2. The CDR3 is made up of 15 amino acids. Germline V lookup: CDR1 LNHNV, CDR2 YYDKDF (reference sequence). The junction had 13 bases not matched to a gene; V was cut back by 6 bases and J by 7 bases.

The chain joins TRBV27 to TRBJ1-2; TRBD1 matches at 8 bases. The V gene's germline CDR1 is MNHEY and CDR2 SMNVEV (reference sequence). The CDR3 length is 14 residues. Trimming took 5 bases from V and 4 from J; bases not matched to a gene: 6. Here the CDR3 DNA reads TGTGCCAGCAGTGCGACAGGGGTGGGCTATGGCTACACCTTC. Its protein is CASSATGVGYGYTF.

This chain uses TRBV7-9 with TRBJ2-7; 13 positions agree with TRBD2. Looked up from germline, CDR1 is SEHNR and CDR2 is FQNEAQ (reference sequence). The V segment lost 4 bases and the J segment 9 bases; nucleotides outside the gene matches: 6. This CDR3 is 14 amino acids long. Written as DNA, the CDR3 is TGTGCCAGCAGCTCCTCGGGACTAGCGGGAATGCAGTACTTC. Its protein product is CASSSSGLAGMQYF.

The chain has TRBV6-2 or TRBV6-3 and TRBJ1-3; D uncertain. V gave up 4 bases and J gave up 0 bases, with 10 bases separating them. The CDR3 spans 15 residues. CDR1 and CDR2 from the germline V gene are MNHEY and SVGEGT. The CDR3 region has the DNA TGTGCCAGCAGTTTGGCGGGATTCTCTGGAAACACCATATATTTT. It encodes CASSLAGFSGNTIYF.

The chain is built from TRBV7-2 and TRBJ1-6; 10 bases are a match to TRBD1. The trim removed 4 bases at V and 6 bases at J, leaving 0 bases unmatched. Germline V CDR1 and CDR2: SGHTA, FQGNSA. The CDR3 totals 14 residues. The CDR3 loop is CASSWDRGNSPLHF. The CDR3 bases are TGTGCCAGCAGCTGGGACAGGGGTAATTCACCCCTCCACTTT.